This T cell receptor beta chain was sequenced for a study of spatial heterogeneity in lung cancer. Study details: Fewer alpha-chain than beta-chain sequences were consistently detected.

Sample share makes this clonotype medium-sized (0.01 to 0.1%). Within a library made for alpha chains, this beta chain is off target, and its count is uninformative. Time point defined: sample taken at primary tumor resection. Tumor, nontumor lung or frozen PBMC supplied whole RNA, sequenced without sorting. Every cDNA TCR molecule received its own unique molecular identifier. TCRdb analysed the 5' RACE reads with MiXCR anew, one entry per CDR3 protein. This table has under 11,000 distinct CDR3 sequences, roughly 3.5% appearing once. V was clipped by 5 bases and J by 3 bases; unmatched bases: 5. Germline V gene lookup returns CDR1 MDHEN and CDR2 SYDVKM. The CDR3 totals 14 residues.

This TCR was recovered from a female donor with early-stage non-small cell lung cancer. The chain joins TRBV28 to TRBJ1-1, with 8 bases identical to TRBD1. The sequencing used PBMCs, collected at surgery. CDR3 nucleotides: TGTGCCAGCAGTCCGCAGGGGGCACACACTGAAGCTTTCTTT. This translates into CASSPQGAHTEAFF. Supplemented by reference TRBV28 and TRBJ1-1, the full variable domain reads DVKVTQSSRYLVKRTGEKVFLECVQDMDHENMFWYRQDPGLGLRLIYFSYDVKMKEKGDIPEGYSVSREKKERFSLILESASTNQTSMYLCASSPQGAHTEAFFGQGTRLTVV.